The entry below gives a single T cell receptor (beta chain) sequence along with its context. Trimming cost V 1 base and J 5 bases, with 16 bases left between them. The CDR3 is 17 amino acids. CDR1 and CDR2 (germline): SGHKS, YYEKEE (reference sequence). The method was immunoSEQ multiplex PCR; TCRdb's version includes in-frame clones alone and lacks a portion of them. The sample has 35,000 to 40,000 clones, about 88% seen once; the top ten hold under 7.5%. This sample was included in a study of T cell changes during pregnancy in multiple sclerosis. The sequencing used CD8+ T cells from peripheral blood mononuclear cells, collected in the third trimester of pregnancy. V is TRBV5-5 and J is TRBJ1-6; weak D call: TRBD1 (5 bases). The TCR was taken from a female donor with multiple sclerosis, enrolled in a pregnancy study. The CDR3 nucleotides read TGTGCCAGCAGCTTGCTACGCTCTCAGGGTCATAATTCACCCCTCCACTTT. Translated: CASSLLRSQGHNSPLHF. The variable domain in full, completed from reference TRBV5-5 and TRBJ1-6, reads DAGVTQSPTHLIKTRGQQVTLRCSPISGHKSVSWYQQVLGQGPQFIFQYYEKEERGRGNFPDRFSARQFPNYSSELNVNALLLGDSALYLCASSLLRSQGHNSPLHFGNGTRLTVT.